This T cell receptor (beta chain) comes out of a study of PD-L1 blockade in urothelial cancer. Across the whole study: Males with bladder-origin urothelial cancer constituted about nine tenths of the roughly 29 patients. Timepoints chosen for blood analysis were 3 weeks (second dose) and 6 weeks after treatment start.

The method was immunoSEQ multiplex PCR; TCRdb's version includes in-frame clones alone and lacks a portion of them. The data show tens of thousands of clones, with approximately 86% seen just once and 10% held by the top ten. Overall study results and limits: Pretreatment peripheral blood TCR clonality that fell below the median predicted better survival among the patients studied.

To note about this clone: Its matching antigen is unknown.

Time point denoted: peripheral blood 6 weeks after treatment start. The CDR3 spans 14 residues. Germline V gives CDR1 MNHEY, CDR2 SVGAGI. Trimming left V 4 bases short and J 0 bases short, with 9 bases between. This receptor was identified in a man in his 60s with urothelial cancer. The V gene is TRBV6-5, the J gene TRBJ1-2, with D unclear. The specimen was PBMCs, collected around atezolizumab (anti-PD-L1) treatment. In DNA, the CDR3 is TGTGCCAGCAGTTGGGGAGATACTAACTATGGCTACACCTTC. As protein: CASSWGDTNYGYTF.